The rows below give T cell receptor beta chains drawn from one sample of a study of cytomegalovirus exposure and HLA in healthy donors. Method: immunoSEQ multiplex PCR; TCRdb's copy keeps in-frame clones and lacks some. This table has about 150,000 clones, approximately 80% appearing once. Sequencing input: PBMCs. Source of these receptors: a male donor in good health and CMV-seronegative. CDR3s leave out the opening cysteine and the closing phenylalanine or tryptophan.

>TRBV5-6
ASSSPSDREYEQY
>TRBV27
ASSLEGNSPLH
>TRBV10-2
ASSETGDTEAF
>TRBV5-1
ASSLAGVYEQY
>TRBV30
AWRQIPSTDTQY
>TRBV4-1
ASSPQGSEAF
>TRBV4-1
ASSQGGPTNIQY
>TRBV7-7
ASSRQDNTEAF
>TRBV9
ASSKGLQTYEQY
>TRBV18
ASSPGRVNTEAF
>TRBV11-3
ASSLVQGGYNEQF
>TRBV2
ATATPDTQY
>TRBV9
ASSAAGTENQPQH
>TRBV19
ASRDTGLTTYEQY
>TRBV27
ASSWAGHQETQY
>TRBV5-1
ASSLLGAWVETQY
>TRBV6-5
ASSYRGQATDTQY
>TRBV11-1
ASTPRGSGGISTDTQY
>TRBV5-1
ASAAGSREGTQY
>TRBV25-1
ASSEWGTGGADTQY
>TRBV30
AWAASEYNEQF
>TRBV11-2
ASSLLGSGADTQY
>TRBV2
ASRQQGAADTQY
>TRBV7-3
ASSPSSGETQY
>TRBV12-2
ASRLDRDTEAF
>TRBV9
ASSVASSGRYTQY
>TRBV7-8
ASSIFPGGSNTEAF
>TRBV7-3
ASSSGLAGGEEQY
>TRBV27
ASRDSNTEAF
>TRBV7-2
ASSLERSSGLTDTQY
>TRBV7-2
ASQKGDRYNEKLF
>TRBV6-1
ASRHYSALTYEQY
>TRBV6-1
ASRRAGTGKGEQF
>TRBV4-3
ASSQDPGQGGFYT
>TRBV21-1
ASSILQDPRAGNTIY
>TRBV11-2
ASSLAGYSGNTIY
>TRBV10-1
ASSVRVGETQY
>TRBV30
AWSFGTGVGEGNQPQH
>TRBV7-9
ASSPPDSSYNEQF
>TRBV28
ASSLAGGPDTQY
>TRBV9
ASKGVSGANVLT
>TRBV18
ASSRVISGRNEQF
>TRBV11-2
ASSPLRGAKNIQY
>TRBV5-1
ASSGNTASYEQY
>TRBV7-9
ASSLRTDQETQY
>TRBV7-9
ASTHRDLSYEQY
>TRBV6-1
ASRQGGRSYEQY
>TRBV6-4
ASSESGNYGYT
>TRBV11-2
ASSIRLAVFRGEQY
>TRBV6-5
ASSADRGFDYGYT
>TRBV4-3
ASSQGRLAGGKETQY